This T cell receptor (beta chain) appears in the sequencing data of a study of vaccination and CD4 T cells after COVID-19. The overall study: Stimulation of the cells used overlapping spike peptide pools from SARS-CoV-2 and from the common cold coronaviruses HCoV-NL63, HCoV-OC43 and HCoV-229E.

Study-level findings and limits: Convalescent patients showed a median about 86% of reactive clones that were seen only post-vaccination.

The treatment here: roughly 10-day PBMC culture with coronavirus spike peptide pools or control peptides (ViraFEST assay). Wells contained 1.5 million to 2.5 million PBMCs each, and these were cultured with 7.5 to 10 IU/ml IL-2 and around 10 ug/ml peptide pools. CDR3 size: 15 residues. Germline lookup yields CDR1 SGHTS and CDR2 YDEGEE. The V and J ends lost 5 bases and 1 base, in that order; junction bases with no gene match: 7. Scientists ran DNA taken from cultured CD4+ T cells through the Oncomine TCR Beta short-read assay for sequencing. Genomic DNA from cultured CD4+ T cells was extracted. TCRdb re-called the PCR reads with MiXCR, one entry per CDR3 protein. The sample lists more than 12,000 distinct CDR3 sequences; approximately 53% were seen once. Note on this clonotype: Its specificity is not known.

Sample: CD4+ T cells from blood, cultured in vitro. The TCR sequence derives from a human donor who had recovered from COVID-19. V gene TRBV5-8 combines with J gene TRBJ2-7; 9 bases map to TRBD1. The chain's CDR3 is CASRHGQGPSYEQYF. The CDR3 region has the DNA TGTGCCAGCAGACACGGACAGGGGCCATCCTACGAGCAGTACTTC.